The rows below give T cell receptor beta chains drawn from one sample of a study of regulatory T cells in long-lasting Graves disease. Each CDR3 protein gets one entry after TCRdb re-called the multiplex PCR reads with MiXCR. Of hundreds of thousands of distinct CDR3 sequences listed, roughly a fifth are singletons. The sequenced sample was peripheral blood mononuclear cells (PBMCs), obtained when the disease was refractory, from a patient treated with antithyroid drugs. The receptors derive from a female donor with Graves disease. CDR3s include the opening cysteine and the closing phenylalanine or tryptophan. The order of the fields is clone size, V gene, D gene, J gene, CDR3 protein, CDR3 DNA. D genes are given only for firm matches. Clone size appears in some rows only: once, few, many, or a class for an expanded clone.

few	TRBV7-9	TRBD1	TRBJ1-5	CASSSGQVSNQPQHF	TGTGCCAGCAGCTCGGGACAGGTCAGCAATCAGCCCCAGCATTTT
.	TRBV7-8	TRBD1	TRBJ1-5	CASSFDRAFSQPQHF	TGTGCCAGCAGCTTCGACAGGGCCTTTAGTCAGCCCCAGCATTTT
few	TRBV10-3	.	TRBJ1-1	CAITDQRGNTEAFF	TGTGCCATCACGGATCAAAGGGGGAACACTGAAGCTTTCTTT
many	TRBV3-1	.	TRBJ1-1	CASSQDPMYTEAFF	TGTGCCAGCAGCCAAGACCCGATGTACACTGAAGCTTTCTTT
many	TRBV25-1	.	TRBJ2-7	CASIGRASYEQYF	TGTGCCAGCATAGGTCGAGCCTCCTACGAGCAGTACTTC
.	TRBV19	.	TRBJ1-3	CASSILGAGNTIYF	TGTGCCAGTAGTATTCTCGGAGCTGGAAACACCATATATTTT
many	TRBV29-1	TRBD1	TRBJ1-1	CSVAGTGDTEAFF	TGCAGCGTTGCCGGGACAGGTGACACTGAAGCTTTCTTT
many	TRBV28	TRBD1	TRBJ1-2	CASSLGGTGNYGYTF	TGTGCCAGCAGTTTAGGCGGGACAGGGAATTATGGCTACACCTTC
few	TRBV19	TRBD1	TRBJ2-2	CASKASTGVTGELFF	TGTGCCAGTAAAGCCTCTACAGGGGTCACCGGGGAGCTGTTTTTT
many	TRBV2	TRBD1	TRBJ2-7	CASSRDRDYEQYF	TGTGCCAGCAGTCGGGACAGGGACTACGAGCAGTACTTC
.	TRBV4-2	.	TRBJ1-4	CASSPGQPEKLFF	TGTGCCAGCAGCCCAGGACAGCCCGAAAAACTGTTTTTT
many	TRBV10-3	TRBD2	TRBJ2-2	CAISEGSGSTGELFF	TGTGCCATCAGTGAGGGGAGCGGGAGCACCGGGGAGCTGTTTTTT
.	TRBV19	.	TRBJ1-1	CASSIGGAGAFF	TGTGCCAGTAGTATAGGCGGGGCAGGAGCTTTCTTT
.	TRBV7-3	TRBD2	TRBJ2-7	CASSSGSPPYEQYF	TGTGCCAGCAGTAGCGGGAGCCCTCCCTACGAGCAGTACTTC
.	TRBV5-1	TRBD2	TRBJ2-5	CASSLTSGTTKWETQYF	TGCGCCAGCAGCTTGACTAGCGGGACGACAAAGTGGGAGACCCAGTACTTC
few	TRBV2	.	TRBJ2-3	CASFTAGRTDTQYF	TGTGCCAGCTTCACAGCAGGCCGCACAGATACGCAGTATTTT
many	TRBV29-1	.	TRBJ2-2	CSVLKATGELFF	TGCAGCGTTTTGAAGGCCACCGGGGAGCTGTTTTTT
few	TRBV10-2	.	TRBJ2-7	CASSENGDYEQYF	TGCGCCAGCAGTGAAAACGGAGACTACGAGCAGTACTTC
few	TRBV19	.	TRBJ2-7	CASSTGPTGWNEQYF	TGTGCCAGTAGTACGGGCCCCACAGGGTGGAACGAGCAGTACTTC
few	TRBV2	.	TRBJ1-2	CASSSGVHYGYTF	TGTGCCAGCAGTTCAGGGGTGCACTATGGCTACACCTTC
.	TRBV9	.	TRBJ2-5	CASSVEGSVAQYF	TGTGCCAGCAGCGTAGAGGGGTCGGTGGCCCAGTACTTC
.	TRBV7-2	.	TRBJ2-2	CASSSPAHGELFF	TGTGCCAGCAGCTCCCCCGCTCACGGGGAGCTGTTTTTT
many	TRBV5-6	.	TRBJ2-7	CASSLTDLSYEQYF	TGTGCCAGCAGCTTGACAGATTTGTCCTACGAGCAGTACTTC
.	TRBV19	TRBD1	TRBJ2-4	CASSKGSVTGQNIQYF	TGTGCCAGTAGCAAAGGATCAGTGACAGGGCAGAACATTCAGTACTTC
many	TRBV20-1	.	TRBJ1-5	CSARQAKEPQHF	TGCAGTGCTAGACAGGCGAAGGAGCCCCAGCATTTT
few	TRBV30	.	TRBJ1-1	CAWSHRQANTEAFF	TGTGCCTGGAGCCATCGACAGGCCAACACTGAAGCTTTCTTT
many	TRBV28	.	TRBJ2-2	CASRGTLNTGELFF	TGTGCCAGCAGGGGGACACTAAACACCGGGGAGCTGTTTTTT
many	TRBV27	TRBD1	TRBJ2-7	CASSSWDRVPEEREQYF	TGTGCCAGCAGTTCTTGGGACAGGGTCCCTGAGGAGCGCGAGCAGTACTTC
.	TRBV28	.	TRBJ2-5	CASSPVMGQGTQYF	TGTGCCAGCAGTCCGGTGATGGGGCAGGGGACCCAGTACTTC
few	TRBV11-2	.	TRBJ2-7	CASSLVILPWYEQYF	TGTGCCAGCAGCTTAGTTATCCTCCCATGGTACGAGCAGTACTTC
few	TRBV29-1	TRBD1	TRBJ2-2	CSVEVLGQGTGELFF	TGCAGCGTTGAAGTGCTTGGACAGGGCACCGGGGAGCTGTTTTTT
.	TRBV7-9	.	TRBJ2-7	CASSFYPVASSYEQYF	TGTGCCAGCAGCTTTTATCCGGTAGCAAGCTCCTACGAGCAGTACTTC
.	TRBV18	.	TRBJ1-5	CASSPTTDSQPQHF	TGTGCCAGCTCACCAACGACAGATAGTCAGCCCCAGCATTTT
many	TRBV11-1	.	TRBJ2-7	CASSLGGSDYEQYF	TGTGCCAGCAGCTTGGGGGGTTCGGACTACGAGCAGTACTTC
few	TRBV30	TRBD2	TRBJ2-7	CAWSPPASGRGEQYF	TGTGCCTGGAGTCCCCCCGCCAGCGGGAGAGGAGAGCAGTACTTC
.	TRBV3-1	.	TRBJ2-7	CASSQDASGGAYEQYF	TGTGCCAGCAGCCAAGATGCCAGCGGAGGGGCCTACGAGCAGTACTTC
.	TRBV2	TRBD2	TRBJ2-3	CASSEGLAEVTPYTDTQYF	TGTGCCAGCAGCGAAGGACTAGCGGAGGTAACTCCCTACACAGATACGCAGTATTTT
few	TRBV6-1	TRBD1	TRBJ2-3	CATRDRSTDTQYF	TGTGCCACCCGGGACAGGAGCACAGATACGCAGTATTTT
.	TRBV29-1	.	TRBJ1-5	CSVEEGSNQPQHF	TGCAGCGTTGAAGAAGGGAGCAATCAGCCCCAGCATTTT
.	TRBV6-1	.	TRBJ1-2	CASRAASYGYTF	TGTGCCAGCAGGGCAGCGTCCTATGGCTACACCTTC